This is a list of T cell receptor beta chains from one sample in a study of cytomegalovirus exposure and HLA in healthy donors. The assay was immunoSEQ multiplex PCR, and TCRdb's table has in-frame clones only and misses some. Of about 100,000 clones listed, approximately 76% are singletons. Sequencing was done on a sample of PBMCs. These receptors all come from a woman aged 60 to 75 in good health and CMV-seropositive. CDR3s include the opening cysteine and the closing phenylalanine or tryptophan. The D gene is left open where the match is weak. Clone size, where shown, is once, few, many, or a class for clones that have expanded.

>-|13|-|TRBJ1-5|TRBV6-1
CASSTGLNQPQHF
TGTGCCAGCAGCACGGGACTCAATCAGCCCCAGCATTTT
>-|13|-|TRBJ1-1|TRBV30
CAWSLTLNTEAFF
TGTGCCTGGAGTCTTACATTGAACACTGAAGCTTTCTTT
>few|14|-|TRBJ1-2|TRBV7-3
CASSSQQGSYGYTF
TGTGCCAGCAGCTCCCAACAGGGATCTTATGGCTACACCTTC
>-|11|TRBD2|TRBJ2-5|TRBV6-1
CASQTSETQYF
TGTGCCAGCCAGACTAGCGAGACCCAGTACTTC
>-|14|-|TRBJ2-7|TRBV4-1
CASSQVRGSHEQYF
TGCGCCAGCAGCCAAGTAAGGGGCTCCCACGAGCAGTACTTC
>few|12|-|TRBJ1-2|TRBV10-3
CASSDSHYGYTF
TGTGCCAGCTCAGACAGTCACTATGGCTACACCTTC
>few|16|TRBD1|TRBJ1-4|TRBV6-1
CASSEREGQGYEKLFF
TGTGCCAGCAGTGAAAGAGAGGGACAGGGGTATGAAAAACTGTTTTTT
>-|13|-|TRBJ2-7|TRBV30
CAWSVISTYEQYF
TGTGCCTGGAGTGTAATTTCAACCTACGAGCAGTACTTC
>-|15|TRBD2|TRBJ2-3|TRBV6-6
CASSTLAGATDTQYF
TGTGCCAGCAGCACCTTAGCGGGAGCAACAGATACGCAGTATTTT
>-|14|TRBD1|TRBJ2-7|TRBV6-5
CASSPVTGGYEQYF
TGTGCCAGCAGTCCGGTGACAGGGGGCTACGAGCAGTACTTC
>-|13|-|TRBJ1-2|TRBV6-1
CASSESGVGGYTF
TGTGCCAGCAGTGAGTCGGGAGTCGGAGGCTACACCTTC
>-|15|-|TRBJ1-1|TRBV6-5
CASSSTGTMNTEAFF
TGTGCCAGCAGTTCGACAGGAACTATGAACACTGAAGCTTTCTTT
>-|11|-|TRBJ2-7|TRBV27
CASQGGGEQYF
TGTGCCAGCCAGGGAGGTGGCGAGCAGTACTTC
>few|15|-|TRBJ1-1|TRBV7-9
CASSLLAGPTTEAFF
TGTGCCAGCAGCTTATTGGCTGGCCCCACGACTGAAGCTTTCTTT
>-|13|-|TRBJ1-5|TRBV10-2
CASRQGPGQPQHF
TGCGCCAGCAGACAGGGTCCAGGGCAGCCCCAGCATTTT
>-|16|-|TRBJ1-4|TRBV11-2
CASSQYDQGHQEKLFF
TGTGCCAGCAGCCAATATGACCAGGGTCATCAAGAAAAACTGTTTTTT
>-|19|TRBD2|TRBJ2-1|TRBV5-4
CASSSPRISGRGPHNEQFF
TGTGCCAGCAGCTCCCCGCGCATTAGCGGGAGAGGTCCCCACAATGAGCAGTTCTTC
>once|16|-|TRBJ2-7|TRBV7-9
CSSRGRLAKNSYEQYF
TGTTCCAGCCGGGGGAGGCTAGCGAAAAACTCCTACGAGCAGTACTTC
>-|15|TRBD2|TRBJ2-7|TRBV27
CASSYSSGETYEQYF
TGTGCCAGCAGTTATAGTAGCGGGGAAACCTACGAGCAGTACTTC
>-|13|-|TRBJ2-2|TRBV6-5
CASSPTSPGELFF
TGTGCCAGCAGCCCTACTAGCCCCGGGGAGCTGTTTTTT
>-|15|TRBD2|TRBJ2-7|TRBV9
CASSVGTSALYEQYF
TGTGCCAGCAGCGTGGGGACTAGCGCTTTATACGAGCAGTACTTC
>-|14|-|TRBJ1-5|TRBV19
CASSIGGGVQPQHF
TGTGCCAGTAGTATAGGCGGAGGGGTTCAGCCCCAGCATTTT
>few|14|-|TRBJ2-7|TRBV4-2
CASSQDSKTYEQYF
TGTGCCAGCAGCCAAGATTCAAAAACCTACGAGCAGTACTTC
>-|13|-|TRBJ2-7|TRBV5-1
CASSSTVSYEQYF
TGCGCCAGCAGCTCCACCGTCTCCTACGAGCAGTACTTC
>few|13|TRBD1|TRBJ1-3|TRBV6-5
CASRRQGGNTIYF
TGTGCCAGCAGGAGACAGGGAGGAAACACCATATATTTT
>-|14|-|TRBJ2-3|TRBV2
CASRERASTDTQYF
TGTGCCAGCAGGGAAAGAGCTAGCACAGATACGCAGTATTTT
>-|16|TRBD2|TRBJ2-7|TRBV5-5
CASRTGQAGAVYEQYF
TGTGCCAGCAGAACAGGCCAAGCGGGGGCCGTCTACGAGCAGTACTTC
>-|13|TRBD2|TRBJ2-7|TRBV4-1
CASSQGLAGEQYF
TGCGCCAGCAGCCAAGGACTAGCTGGCGAGCAGTACTTC
>-|13|TRBD1|TRBJ1-6|TRBV5-4
CASSQDRVSPLHF
TGTGCCAGCAGCCAGGACAGGGTATCACCCCTCCACTTT
>-|15|TRBD1|TRBJ1-5|TRBV2
CASALGQGLSQPQHF
TGTGCCAGCGCTCTGGGACAGGGGCTAAGTCAGCCCCAGCATTTT
>-|14|-|TRBJ2-7|TRBV11-1
CASRYGRRVYEQYF
TGTGCCAGCAGGTATGGACGGAGGGTCTACGAGCAGTACTTC
>once|14|TRBD1|TRBJ1-6|TRBV6-5
CASTRGRNNSPLHF
TGTGCCAGCACCAGGGGGCGGAATAATTCACCCCTCCACTTT
>once|15|TRBD2|TRBJ2-1|TRBV11-2
CASSLRLAGVDEQFF
TGTGCCAGCAGCCTGAGACTAGCGGGAGTGGATGAGCAGTTCTTC
>-|16|TRBD2|TRBJ2-7|TRBV7-9
CASSLGLAGEHYEQYF
TGTGCCAGCAGCTTAGGGCTAGCGGGAGAACACTACGAGCAGTACTTC
>-|16|TRBD2|TRBJ2-1|TRBV6-4
CASSDGGLAGGGEQFF
TGTGCCAGCAGCGACGGGGGACTAGCGGGAGGGGGTGAGCAGTTCTTC
>-|11|-|TRBJ2-5|TRBV30
CAWSTSETQYF
TGTGCCTGGAGTACAAGTGAGACCCAGTACTTC
>-|13|-|TRBJ1-1|TRBV27
CASSRQELTEAFF
TGTGCCAGCAGTAGACAGGAGCTCACTGAAGCTTTCTTT
>-|12|TRBD2|TRBJ2-2|TRBV6-6
CALKAGAGELFF
TGTGCCCTAAAGGCGGGAGCCGGGGAGCTGTTTTTT
>-|13|-|TRBJ1-5|TRBV6-1
CASSEVTGQPQHF
TGTGCCAGCAGTGAAGTAACCGGGCAGCCCCAGCATTTT
>-|15|TRBD1|TRBJ2-7|TRBV25-1
CASSAPGQGREEQYF
TGTGCCAGCAGTGCCCCGGGACAGGGAAGAGAAGAGCAGTACTTC
>few|20|TRBD2|TRBJ2-1|TRBV4-1
CASSLTGLAGLSSSYNEQFF
TGCGCCAGCAGCCTGACGGGACTAGCGGGATTATCGAGCTCCTACAATGAGCAGTTCTTC
>-|15|TRBD2|TRBJ2-3|TRBV5-1
CASSTSGSTTDTQYF
TGCGCCAGCAGCACTAGCGGGAGCACTACGGATACGCAGTATTTT
>-|16|-|TRBJ1-4|TRBV28
CASSRFATTTNEKLFF
TGTGCCAGCAGTCGTTTTGCTACGACAACTAATGAAAAACTGTTTTTT
>-|15|-|TRBJ1-1|TRBV5-1
CASSLATGRNTEAFF
TGCGCCAGCAGCTTGGCGACGGGGAGGAACACTGAAGCTTTCTTT
>few|14|TRBD1|TRBJ2-7|TRBV27
CASSTGTGAYEQYF
TGTGCCAGCAGTACTGGGACAGGAGCCTACGAGCAGTACTTC
>-|12|-|TRBJ2-1|TRBV7-2
CASSLVRQEQFF
TGTGCCAGCAGCTTAGTGAGACAGGAGCAGTTCTTC
>once|14|TRBD1|TRBJ2-1|TRBV6-5
CASSAGTGRNEQFF
TGTGCCAGCAGCGCCGGGACAGGCCGCAATGAGCAGTTCTTC
>-|14|-|TRBJ1-1|TRBV6-5
CASSWTQLNTEAFF
TGTGCCAGCAGTTGGACACAGTTGAACACTGAAGCTTTCTTT
>-|16|-|TRBJ2-1|TRBV9
CASSVTSGGFWNEQFF
TGTGCCAGCAGCGTAACATCCGGGGGTTTCTGGAATGAGCAGTTCTTC
>-|14|-|TRBJ1-4|TRBV5-8
CASSLGRYREKLFF
TGTGCCAGCAGCTTGGGGAGATATCGGGAAAAACTGTTTTTT
>-|17|TRBD2|TRBJ2-3|TRBV7-3
CASSLASGRWNTDTQYF
TGTGCCAGCAGCTTAGCTAGCGGGAGGTGGAACACAGATACGCAGTATTTT
>-|17|-|TRBJ2-2|TRBV27
CASSFVRGGPNTGELFF
TGTGCCAGCAGTTTCGTACGGGGAGGTCCGAACACCGGGGAGCTGTTTTTT
>once|12|TRBD1|TRBJ2-7|TRBV2
CASLAGGNEQYF
TGTGCCAGCTTGGCAGGGGGCAACGAGCAGTACTTC
>-|17|TRBD2|TRBJ2-1|TRBV14
CASTKMGLAGPYNEQFF
TGTGCCAGCACCAAAATGGGACTAGCGGGCCCCTACAATGAGCAGTTCTTC
>-|14|TRBD1|TRBJ2-7|TRBV6-5
CASSNGQGVVEQYF
TGTGCCAGCAGCAACGGGCAGGGGGTTGTCGAGCAGTACTTC